Below, one TCR beta chain is given with its context. Its target is not known. In the authors' workflow: ImmunoSEQ output lacked quality scores and full-length reads, limiting matched filtering. Method: immunoSEQ multiplex PCR; TCRdb's copy keeps in-frame clones and lacks some. That table is the source of V, J and clone size, and D and trimming were worked out from the DNA. The sample lists 2 million or so clones; about 94% were seen once. Naivety among CD8 cells was defined by CD45RO negativity and positive CCR7 selection, thereby excluding terminally differentiated effector memory CD45RA+ cells. This specimen comes from a study of shared clonotypes between healthy human individuals. Study findings and constraints: Clonotype sharing among the donors was expected to vary with sequencing depth.

V was shortened by 4 bases and J by 4 bases, with 14 bases between the two germline ends. This CDR3 has 15 amino acids. The germline CDR1 and CDR2 sequences are GTSNPN and SVGIG (reference sequence). The sequence derives from a man between 18 and 35 years old in good health. The sequencing input was naive CD8+ T cells sorted from blood. The chain is built from TRBV30 and TRBJ1-6; D not certain. CDR3 sequence: CAWTIGEGYNSPLHF. CDR3 nucleotide sequence: TGTGCCTGGACCATAGGTGAGGGATATAATTCACCCCTCCACTTT.